These 30 T cell receptor beta chains came from one sample sequenced in a study of CD8+ T cells in alopecia areata listed by TCRdb under 2018. Cells from mouse cutaneous lymph nodes were pooled, stained for CD4, CD8alpha, NKG2D, NKG2ACE and other markers, and then sorted on a BD Influx. The library was made by the immunoSEQ multiplex PCR assay. For TCR sequencing, RNA was extracted from every sample and reverse transcribed into cDNA to serve as template. TCRdb's version of the immuneACCESS table is confined to in-frame rearrangements and falls short of the full clone set. An unresolved V gene accounts for under half of the shortfall where checked; the remainder is of unknown origin. The sample counts 270,000 or so clones, each observed more than once. The ten largest clonotypes hold around 1.2% of the sample. Sequencing was performed on CD4+ T cells sorted from a lymph node. These receptors were obtained from a C3H/HeJ mouse with alopecia areata. The haplotype of this strain at the MHC is H2-k.

Details on this clone: Gene names denote mouse genes. The CDR3 end lies 4 residues beyond the end of the read and is filled in from the germline J gene. Other DNA sequences within the sample encode an identical CDR3. This chain links TRBV5 with TRBJ1-2, with 7 bases identical to TRBD1. The CDR3 consists of 15 residues. Germline V gene lookup returns CDR1 LGHNA and CDR2 YNLKQL (reference sequence). V gave up 1 base and J gave up 0 bases; unmatched junction bases: 2. CDR3 residues: CASSQGGTANSDYTF. CDR3 DNA (partial): TGTGCCAGCAGCCAAGGGGGGACAGCAAACTCC.

This clone has only a few counts. Any gene name here is a mouse gene name. The read finishes 3 residues shy of the CDR3 end, and the germline J gene is used to complete it. The chain employs TRBV1 and TRBJ1-6; weak D call: TRBD1 (6 bases). TRBJ1-6 is recorded as an ORF, its role being uncertain. Trimming shortened V by 5 bases and J by 3 bases, and 11 bases separated the two germline ends. The CDR3 extends over 15 amino acids. Germline assignment: CDR1 NSQYPW and CDR2 LRSPGD (reference sequence). This chain's CDR3 is CTCSSRQDYNSPLYF. The sequenced part of the CDR3 DNA is TGCACCTGCAGTTCTCGACAGGACTATAATTCGCCC.

This clone was picked up a small number of times. Genes here carry mouse names. The CDR3 is cut off 4 residues early in the read; its end comes from the germline J gene. Other DNA sequences in the sample encode the same CDR3. This chain links TRBV13-1 with TRBJ2-3; 8 positions match TRBD1. This CDR3 contains 15 residues. Per germline, CDR1 NSHNY and CDR2 SYGAGN. V lost 1 base, J lost 1 base, and 2 bases stayed unmatched. CDR3 DNA (partial): TGTGCCAGCAGTGATCAGGGGGCTGGTGCAGAA. It specifies CASSDQGAGAE. The complete CDR3 protein is CASSDQGAGAETLYF.

The table lists this clone with a few counts. Mouse gene names apply. The sequenced fragment ends 4 residues before the CDR3 boundary, so the rest is inferred from the germline J gene. The chain recombines TRBV13-1 with TRBJ2-2, with D perhaps matching TRBD1 (5 bases). The CDR3 has 14 residues. V was trimmed by 6 bases and J by 0 bases, leaving 9 bases between them. Germline lookup yields CDR1 NSHNY and CDR2 SYGAGN. The covered CDR3 bases are TGTGCCAGCATTAAGACAGCAAACACCGGG. It codes for CASIKTANTG. The CDR3 reads in full as CASIKTANTGQLYF.

With respect to this clone: Gene names follow the mouse nomenclature. Read sequence stops 4 residues before the CDR3 end, and the germline J gene provides the missing end. Other DNA sequences of this sample code for an identical CDR3. This sequence joins TRBV31 and TRBJ2-3, with 11 bases matching TRBD2. This CDR3 spans 16 amino acids. The trim removed 3 bases at V and 0 bases at J, leaving 5 bases unmatched. CDR1 GKSSPN and CDR2 SITVG come from the germline V gene. The CDR3 sequence is CAWSPGLGASAETLYF. The covered CDR3 bases are TGTGCCTGGAGCCCGGGACTGGGGGCTAGTGCAGAA.

Notes on this clone: Genes and germline are mouse. From the germline J gene comes the end of the CDR3, since the read stops 4 residues before it. V usage is TRBV19 and J usage is TRBJ1-2; TRBD1 matches at 7 bases. Trimming cost V 5 bases and J 0 bases; bases outside gene matches: 7. Germline values: CDR1 FNHDT, CDR2 SITEND (reference sequence). This CDR3 region has 15 residues. The sequenced part of the CDR3 DNA is TGTGCCAGCAGCCCCACAGGGGCGACAAACTCC. Translation gives CASSPTGATNS. The full CDR3 protein is CASSPTGATNSDYTF.

At least ten counts were recorded for this clone. Gene and germline names: mouse. From the germline J gene comes the end of the CDR3, since the read stops 3 residues before it. Other DNA sequences in the same sample also yield this CDR3. The gene calls are TRBV19 and TRBJ1-6, with D unclear. TRBJ1-6 is recorded as an ORF, its role being uncertain. V dropped 1 base and J dropped 5 bases, with 4 bases sitting between them. Germline V gives CDR1 FNHDT, CDR2 SITEND (reference sequence). The CDR3 extends over 13 amino acids. CDR3 sequence reads: CASSIQNNSPLYF. Partial CDR3 DNA: TGTGCCAGCAGTATACAAAATAATTCGCCC.

This clone was detected a few times. The listed genes are named as in mouse. The sample carries other DNA sequences with the same CDR3. The DNA read from the CDR3 is TGTGCCAGCAGCCAAGGACTGGGGGGGTTTCAAGAC. Translation gives CASSQGLGGFQD. The whole CDR3 sequence reads CASSQGLGGFQDTQYF. V and J are TRBV5 and TRBJ2-5; 11 bases map to TRBD2. The read finishes 4 residues shy of the CDR3 end, and the germline J gene is used to complete it. Germline-derived CDR1 and CDR2 are LGHNA and YNLKQL (reference sequence). CDR3 size: 16 residues. V lost 1 base and J lost 3; bases outside the gene matches: 3.

Note on this clone: Here the gene names and germline are mouse. The CDR3 end falls 4 residues outside the read, so it is completed with the germline J gene. The chain combines TRBV17 with TRBJ1-1, with D uncertain. Trimming stripped 5 bases from V and 1 base from J, with 8 bases between. The CDR3 has 13 residues. Germline V gene lookup returns CDR1 MNHDT and CDR2 YYDKIL. This CDR3 is CASSAWGNTEVFF. Incomplete CDR3 DNA: TGTGCTAGCAGTGCGTGGGGAAACACA.

Notes on this clone: Gene names follow the mouse nomenclature. The CDR3 end falls 4 residues outside the read, so it is completed with the germline J gene. The gene calls are TRBV1 and TRBJ2-1, with D perhaps matching TRBD1 (5 bases). V was trimmed by 1 base and J by 0 bases, leaving 7 bases between them. The CDR3 loop spans 15 amino acids. Germline CDR1 NSQYPW, CDR2 LRSPGD (reference sequence). CDR3 in amino acids: CTCSAVDNNYAEQFF. The sequenced part of the CDR3 DNA is TGCACCTGCAGTGCAGTGGACAATAACTATGCT.

This clone has only a few counts. Gene labels here are mouse ones. The read ends 4 residues early relative to the CDR3; the germline J gene fills the gap. The sample carries other DNA sequences with the same CDR3. This sequence joins TRBV19 and TRBJ2-7; D ambiguous. The CDR3 is 13 residues long. CDR1 and CDR2 (germline): FNHDT, SITEND (reference sequence). The CDR3 bases that were read are TGTGCCAGCAGTATAGACAGCTCTTAT. It yields the protein CASSIDSSY. In full, the CDR3 reads CASSIDSSYEQYF.

The table lists this clone with a few counts. All gene names here are mouse names. The read ends 4 residues early relative to the CDR3; the germline J gene fills the gap. V gene TRBV5 combines with J gene TRBJ2-1; 7 bases map to TRBD1. V dropped 5 bases and J dropped 0; count of bases not matched to a gene: 4. This CDR3 comprises 15 residues. CDR1 is LGHNA and CDR2 is YNLKQL in the germline V gene (reference sequence). The CDR3 loop reads CASSSRQGNYAEQFF. The CDR3 DNA, read in part, is TGTGCCAGCAGCTCCCGACAGGGTAACTATGCT.

On this clone: The germline and genes are mouse ones. The read is 4 residues too short to cover the CDR3 end, so that end is filled in from the germline J gene. V is TRBV13-1 and J is TRBJ2-3, with 9 bases matching TRBD1. The CDR3 is 14 residues long. Trimming took 6 bases from V and 3 from J; bases not matched to a gene: 5. CDR1 NSHNY and CDR2 SYGAGN come from the germline V gene. CDR3 in amino acids: CASKGTGWAETLYF. Incomplete CDR3 DNA: TGTGCCAGCAAGGGGACAGGGTGGGCAGAA.

Remarks on this clone: Genes and germline are mouse. The sequenced fragment ends 4 residues before the CDR3 boundary, so the rest is inferred from the germline J gene. Other DNA sequences in the same sample also yield this CDR3. The V gene is TRBV19, the J gene TRBJ2-2; 9 bases agree with TRBD1. CDR1 is FNHDT and CDR2 is SITEND in the germline V gene (reference sequence). This CDR3 region has 15 residues. V was clipped by 5 bases and J by 2 bases; unmatched bases: 4. CDR3 bases read: TGTGCCAGCAGCCACGGACAGGGGAACACCGGG. Its protein product is CASSHGQGNTG. The whole CDR3 region reads CASSHGQGNTGQLYF.

This clone has a handful of counts. Gene names are mouse gene names. The sample carries other DNA sequences with the same CDR3. The CDR3 loop is CASSISGPYEQYF. CDR3 DNA (partial): TGTGCCAGCAGTATCTCTGGGCCCTAT. V and J are TRBV19 and TRBJ2-7; the D gene is possibly TRBD2 (5 bases). The CDR3 goes on 4 residues after the read ends, and that part is filled in from the germline J gene. The CDR3 has 13 amino acids. The V gene lost 2 bases and the J gene lost 2 bases, with 8 bases spanning the gap. In germline, CDR1 is FNHDT, CDR2 SITEND (reference sequence). The full variable domain, rest sourced from reference TRBV19 and TRBJ2-7, is GGIITQTPKFLIGQEGQKLTLKCQQNFNHDTMYWYRQDSGKGLRLIYYSITENDLQKGDLSEGYDASREKKSSFSLTVTSAQKNEMAVFLCASSISGPYEQYFGPGTRLTVL.

Comments on this clone: Gene names denote mouse genes. The read gets to within 4 residues of the CDR3 end, and the germline J gene fills in the rest. The chain combines TRBV13-1 with TRBJ2-5, with D possibly matching TRBD1 (6 bases). This CDR3 is 15 amino acids long. Trimming shortened V by 2 bases and J by 3 bases, and 13 bases separated the two germline ends. Germline CDR1 NSHNY, CDR2 SYGAGN. The CDR3 sequence: CASSEQTGSQDTQYF. The DNA read from the CDR3 is TGTGCCAGCAGTGAGCAGACAGGTAGTCAAGAC.

Only a few counts were recorded for this clone. This may come from a read error, since a much larger clone is one base off. Gene and germline names: mouse. The read ends 4 residues before the CDR3 terminus; that terminus is restored from the germline J gene. This same CDR3 is encoded by further DNA sequences in the sample. The J gene is TRBJ2-5, the V gene TRBV13-1; the match to TRBD2 covers 9 bases. The V gene end was trimmed by 5 bases and the J gene end by 3 bases; junction bases not matched to a gene: 1. The CDR3 has 13 residues. Germline CDR1 reads NSHNY; CDR2 reads SYGAGN. CDR3 protein: CASRDWGQDTQYF. CDR3 bases read: TGTGCCAGCAGAGACTGGGGGCAAGAC.

The sample holds a few counts of this clone. Mouse gene names apply. The CDR3 end falls 4 residues outside the read, so it is completed with the germline J gene. Other nucleotide sequences from this sample produce the same CDR3. The chain links TRBV1 to TRBJ1-2; D gene unclear. The CDR3 is 14 residues long. Trimming left V 0 bases short and J 2 bases short, with 7 bases between. Germline CDR1 reads NSQYPW; CDR2 reads LRSPGD (reference sequence). CDR3 DNA (partial): TGCACCTGCAGTGCAGATCAAGGGAACTCC. Amino acid sequence: CTCSADQGNS. The entire CDR3 is CTCSADQGNSDYTF. Together with reference TRBV1 and TRBJ1-2, the CDR3 gives the full variable domain: VTLLEQNPRWRLVPRGQAVNLRCILKNSQYPWMSWYQQDLQKQLQWLFTLRSPGDKEVKSLPGADYLATRVTDTELRLQVANMSQGRTLYCTCSADQGNSDYTFGSGTRLLVI.

This clone showed up just a few times. Gene and germline names: mouse. Read data end 4 residues before the CDR3 end; the end is taken from the germline J gene. Distinct nucleotide sequences in the sample also encode this CDR3. This chain connects TRBV5 to TRBJ2-5; 7 nucleotides align to TRBD1. The CDR3 is 13 residues long. Germline-derived CDR1 and CDR2 are LGHNA and YNLKQL (reference sequence). The CDR3 bases that were read are TGTGCCAGCAGCCCCACAGGGGTCGAC. Translation gives CASSPTGVD. The entire CDR3 reads CASSPTGVDTQYF.

A remark on this clone: Each gene name is a mouse one. The read stops 4 residues short of the end of the CDR3; the missing end is completed from the germline J gene. Other DNA sequences in this sample translate to the same CDR3. The V gene is TRBV13-1, the J gene TRBJ2-3, with a tentative D call TRBD1 (6 bases). CDR1 and CDR2 from the germline V gene are NSHNY and SYGAGN. V dropped 1 base and J dropped 0 bases, with 9 bases sitting between them. The CDR3 runs 15 residues. The part of the CDR3 DNA that was read is TGTGCCAGCAGTGATAGGGGGTCTAGTGCAGAA. It codes for CASSDRGSSAE. The whole CDR3 protein reads CASSDRGSSAETLYF.

Comments on this clone: Gene names and germline match the mouse. The CDR3 end falls 4 residues outside the read, so it is completed with the germline J gene. This chain connects TRBV19 to TRBJ2-4, with 10 bases identical to TRBD2. This CDR3 spans 15 amino acids. The germline V gene encodes CDR1 FNHDT and CDR2 SITEND (reference sequence). CDR3 loop: CASSPQTGGRNTLYF. The sequenced CDR3 bases are TGTGCCAGCAGTCCCCAGACTGGGGGGCGGAAC.

This clone was seen a handful of times. Mouse names are used for the genes. The CDR3 end lies 4 residues beyond the end of the read and is filled in from the germline J gene. The chain links TRBV19 to TRBJ2-2, with 9 bases that match TRBD2. The CDR3 consists of 15 residues. J lost 4 bases, V lost 3 bases, and 4 bases had no gene match. Germline V gives CDR1 FNHDT, CDR2 SITEND (reference sequence). This CDR3 is CASSSLGGSTGQLYF. CDR3 DNA (partial): TGTGCCAGCAGTAGCCTGGGGGGGAGCACCGGG.

In regard to this clone: Germline and genes: mouse. The sequence runs out 4 residues before the end of the CDR3; the remainder is reconstructed from the germline J gene. V is TRBV31 and J is TRBJ2-3; 7 bases agree with TRBD2. V lost 0 bases to trimming and J lost 0 bases; unmatched junction nucleotides: 3. Germline CDR1 and CDR2: GKSSPN and SITVG. The CDR3 spans 15 residues. Partial CDR3 DNA: TGTGCCTGGAGTCTAATGGGGGGTAGTGCAGAA. This translates into CAWSLMGGSAE. The whole CDR3 protein is CAWSLMGGSAETLYF.

This clone was counted only a few times. Mouse gene names and germline throughout. The read finishes 3 residues shy of the CDR3 end, and the germline J gene is used to complete it. This chain links TRBV13-1 with TRBJ1-6, with 9 bases identical to TRBD1. TRBJ1-6 falls under the ORF class, with uncertain function. With 4 bases clipped from V and 4 bases from J, the junction kept 3 bases outside the gene matches. Germline V gene data show CDR1 as NSHNY and CDR2 as SYGAGN. CDR3 length: 15 residues. Partial CDR3 DNA: TGTGCCAGCAGTCCCGGGACAGGGTATAATTCGCCC. Encoded protein: CASSPGTGYNSP. The complete CDR3 sequence is CASSPGTGYNSPLYF.

About this clone: All gene names here are mouse names. The read terminates 4 residues ahead of where the CDR3 ends, so the germline J gene completes it. V usage is TRBV13-1 and J usage is TRBJ2-5; D not certain. CDR1 and CDR2 (germline): NSHNY, SYGAGN. V gave up 5 bases and J gave up 3 bases, with 4 bases separating them. CDR3 length equals 11 residues. Partial CDR3 DNA: TGTGCCAGCAGGCAGCAAGAC. Translating it yields CASRQQD. In full, the CDR3 is CASRQQDTQYF.

This clone appeared a few times. The genes and germline here are from mouse. The read ends 4 residues before the CDR3 terminus; that terminus is restored from the germline J gene. At the DNA level, this CDR3 is encoded by other sequences in the same sample as well. The chain links TRBV13-3 to TRBJ2-3, with D possibly matching TRBD1 (5 bases). This CDR3 spans 13 amino acids. Germline V gives CDR1 NNHDY, CDR2 SYVADS. V was trimmed by 5 bases and J by 0 bases, leaving 7 bases between them. CDR3 loop: CASRRGSAETLYF. The DNA read from the CDR3 is TGTGCCAGCAGAAGGGGTAGTGCAGAA.

Comments on this clone: The genes and germline here are from mouse. With the read ending 3 residues before the CDR3 end, the germline J gene is used to fill in that end. The chain couples TRBV5 to TRBJ1-6; D is perhaps TRBD1 (6 bases). TRBJ1-6 qualifies as an ORF whose function is uncertain. V lost 1 base, J lost 3 bases, and 10 bases lay in between. The germline gives CDR1 LGHNA, CDR2 YNLKQL (reference sequence). This CDR3 is 16 amino acids long. The sequenced CDR3 bases are TGTGCCAGCAGCCAAGCCCCGGGACACTATAATTCGCCC. Protein product: CASSQAPGHYNSP. The full-length CDR3 reads as CASSQAPGHYNSPLYF.

Points on this clone: Genes and germline come from the mouse. From the germline J gene comes the end of the CDR3, since the read stops 4 residues before it. The V gene is TRBV5, the J gene TRBJ1-1, with 9 bases aligning to TRBD1. CDR1 LGHNA and CDR2 YNLKQL come from the germline V gene (reference sequence). The CDR3 is made up of 16 amino acids. J was trimmed by 4 bases and V by 4 bases; bases with no gene match: 10. The CDR3 here is CASSLPRDRDGTEVFF. The sequenced part of the CDR3 DNA is TGTGCCAGCAGCCTCCCCCGGGACAGGGACGGCACA.

Remarks on this clone: All gene names here are mouse names. Coverage ceases 4 residues before the CDR3 finishes, and the germline J gene fills in the end. Other DNA sequences in this specimen translate into the identical CDR3. The chain joins TRBV31 to TRBJ2-3, with TRBD2 matching 12 bases. The CDR3 sequence is 16 residues long. Germline assignment: CDR1 GKSSPN and CDR2 SITVG. V trimming: 3 bases; J trimming: 0 bases; junction bases outside the gene matches: 4. The covered CDR3 bases are TGTGCCTGGAGCCCGGACTGGGGGGGTAGTGCAGAA. Translating gives CAWSPDWGGSAE. Given in full, the CDR3 is CAWSPDWGGSAETLYF.

This clone was recorded a few times. Mouse gene names and germline throughout. CDR3 amino acids: CASGHNAEQFF. CDR3 DNA, as far as it was read: TGTGCCAGCGGTCATAATGCT. The chain carries TRBV13-2 and TRBJ2-1; no firm D call. The read halts 4 residues ahead of the CDR3 end, with the missing end drawn from the germline J gene. V shed 4 bases and J shed 5 bases, with 4 bases lying between them. CDR3 length equals 11 residues. From germline, CDR1 is NNHNN and CDR2 SYGAGS (reference sequence).